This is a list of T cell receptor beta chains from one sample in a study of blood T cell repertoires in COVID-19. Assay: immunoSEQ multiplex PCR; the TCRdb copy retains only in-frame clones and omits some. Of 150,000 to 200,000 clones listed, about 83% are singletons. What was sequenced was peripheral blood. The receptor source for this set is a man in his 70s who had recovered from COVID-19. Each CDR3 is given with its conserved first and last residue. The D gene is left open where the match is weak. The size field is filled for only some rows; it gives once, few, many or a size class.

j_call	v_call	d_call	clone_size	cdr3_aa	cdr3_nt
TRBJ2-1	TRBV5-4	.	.	CASSLPLRGNEQFF	TGTGCCAGCAGCCTGCCGCTACGGGGCAATGAGCAGTTCTTC
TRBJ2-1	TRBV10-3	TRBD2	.	CAISELAGVGNEQFF	TGTGCCATCAGTGAGCTAGCGGGAGTTGGCAATGAGCAGTTCTTC
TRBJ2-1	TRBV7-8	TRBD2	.	CASSLEGLAGDPFF	TGTGCCAGCAGCTTGGAGGGACTAGCGGGAGATCCGTTCTTC
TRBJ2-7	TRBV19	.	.	CASSPSSTGKIEQYF	TGTGCCAGTAGCCCTTCGTCCACAGGGAAGATCGAGCAGTACTTC
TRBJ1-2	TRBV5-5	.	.	CASSLGGQSSYLGYTF	TGTGCCAGCAGCTTGGGAGGACAGTCCTCCTATTTAGGCTACACCTTC
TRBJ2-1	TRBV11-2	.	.	CASSLGVASPEQFF	TGTGCCAGCAGCTTAGGGGTAGCGAGTCCTGAGCAGTTCTTC
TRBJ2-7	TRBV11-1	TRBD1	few	CASSLEGQGHYEQYF	TGTGCCAGCAGCTTAGAGGGACAGGGCCACTACGAGCAGTACTTC
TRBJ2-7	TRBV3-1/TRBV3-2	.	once	CASSRRASTPYEQYF	TGTGCCAGCAGCCGGAGGGCTTCTACACCCTACGAGCAGTACTTC
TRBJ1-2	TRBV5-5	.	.	CASSPSGTGSYGYTF	TGTGCCAGCAGCCCCAGTGGGACTGGGAGCTATGGCTACACCTTC
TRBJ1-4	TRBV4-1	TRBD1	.	CASSQPGQGRIKLFF	TGCGCCAGCAGCCAGCCGGGACAGGGACGGATAAAACTGTTTTTT
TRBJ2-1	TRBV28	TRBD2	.	CASSPLAAHPYNEQFF	TGTGCCAGCAGTCCGCTAGCGGCCCACCCGTACAATGAGCAGTTCTTC
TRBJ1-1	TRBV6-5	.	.	CASSSRGTERTEAFF	TGTGCCAGCAGTTCCCGGGGTACAGAAAGGACTGAAGCTTTCTTT
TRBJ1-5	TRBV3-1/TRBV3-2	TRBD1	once	CASSQDRGIGNQPQHF	TGTGCCAGCAGCCAGGACAGGGGGATTGGCAATCAGCCCCAGCATTTT
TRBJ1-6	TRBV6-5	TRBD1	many	CASRQTTGEDSPLHF	TGTGCCAGCAGACAAACTACAGGGGAAGATTCACCCCTCCACTTT
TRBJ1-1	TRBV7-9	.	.	CASSLENMNTEAFF	TGTGCCAGCAGCTTAGAGAACATGAACACTGAAGCTTTCTTT
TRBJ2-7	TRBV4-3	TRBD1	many	CASSQGDSAYEQYF	TGCGCCAGCAGCCAAGGGGACAGCGCCTACGAGCAGTACTTC
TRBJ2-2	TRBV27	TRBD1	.	CASTRSGTANTGELFF	TGTGCCAGCACCCGATCCGGGACAGCGAACACCGGGGAGCTGTTTTTT
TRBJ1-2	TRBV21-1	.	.	CASSKALPGGDGGYTF	TGTGCCAGCAGCAAAGCGCTCCCGGGGGGCGATGGTGGCTACACCTTC
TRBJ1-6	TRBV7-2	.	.	CASSLTGFYSPLHF	TGTGCCAGCAGTCTAACGGGTTTTTATTCACCCCTCCACTTT
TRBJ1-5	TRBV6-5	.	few	CASSLNSNQPQHF	TGTGCCAGCAGCCTAAATAGCAATCAGCCCCAGCATTTT
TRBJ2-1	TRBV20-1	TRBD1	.	CSASYPGRDSQFF	TGCAGTGCTAGTTACCCGGGCCGGGACAGTCAGTTCTTC
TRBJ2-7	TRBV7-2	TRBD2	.	CASSLVGLAHEQYF	TGTGCCAGCAGCTTGGTTGGACTAGCGCACGAGCAGTACTTC
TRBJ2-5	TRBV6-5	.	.	CASSYAAQETQYF	TGTGCCAGCAGTTATGCGGCCCAAGAGACCCAGTACTTC
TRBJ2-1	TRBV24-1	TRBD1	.	CATSDLRTGMDNEQFF	TGTGCCACCAGTGACCTTAGGACAGGGATGGACAATGAGCAGTTCTTC
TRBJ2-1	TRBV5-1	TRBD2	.	CASSFPGLAALYNEQFF	TGCGCCAGCAGCTTCCCGGGACTAGCGGCTTTATACAATGAGCAGTTCTTC
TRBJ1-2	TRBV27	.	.	CASRQGNYGYTF	TGTGCCAGCAGACAGGGCAACTATGGCTACACCTTC
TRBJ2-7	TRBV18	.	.	CASFLFGGPRPYEQYF	TGTGCCAGCTTTCTCTTCGGGGGGCCACGCCCCTACGAGCAGTACTTC
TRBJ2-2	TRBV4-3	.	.	CASSQDMEGLTGELFF	TGCGCCAGCAGCCAAGATATGGAGGGGCTAACCGGGGAGCTGTTTTTT
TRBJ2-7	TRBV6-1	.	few	CASSDPGSLPYEQYF	TGTGCCAGCAGTGACCCCGGGTCCCTACCGTACGAGCAGTACTTC
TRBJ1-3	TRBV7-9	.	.	CASRSQGVGNTIYF	TGTGCCAGCAGGTCACAGGGCGTTGGAAACACCATATATTTT
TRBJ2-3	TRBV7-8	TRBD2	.	CASSQGGLAGGIYTQYF	TGTGCCAGCAGCCAAGGGGGACTAGCGGGAGGAATATATACGCAGTATTTT
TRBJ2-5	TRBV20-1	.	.	CSSGRGETQYF	TGCAGCTCTGGAAGAGGCGAGACCCAGTACTTC
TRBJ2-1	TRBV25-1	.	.	CASIAAGNEQFF	TGTGCCAGCATCGCGGCCGGGAATGAGCAGTTCTTC
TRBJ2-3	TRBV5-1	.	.	CASSLALFSGTDTQYF	TGCGCCAGCAGCTTGGCCTTGTTTAGCGGCACAGATACGCAGTATTTT
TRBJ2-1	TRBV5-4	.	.	CASSLEVVDNEQFF	TGTGCCAGCAGCTTGGAAGTAGTCGACAATGAGCAGTTCTTC
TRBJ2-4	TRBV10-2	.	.	CASSEADTNIQYF	TGCGCCAGCAGTGAGGCAGACACAAACATTCAGTACTTC
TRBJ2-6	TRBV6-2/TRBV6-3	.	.	CASSYITLRDKVLGANVLTF	TGTGCCAGCAGTTACATTACTCTTCGGGACAAAGTACTGGGGGCCAACGTCCTGACTTTC
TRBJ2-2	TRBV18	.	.	CASSPLTGELFF	TGTGCCAGCTCACCCCTAACCGGGGAGCTGTTTTTT
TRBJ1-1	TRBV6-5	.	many	CASRVIIGGEAFF	TGTGCCAGCAGGGTAATTATTGGCGGTGAAGCTTTCTTT